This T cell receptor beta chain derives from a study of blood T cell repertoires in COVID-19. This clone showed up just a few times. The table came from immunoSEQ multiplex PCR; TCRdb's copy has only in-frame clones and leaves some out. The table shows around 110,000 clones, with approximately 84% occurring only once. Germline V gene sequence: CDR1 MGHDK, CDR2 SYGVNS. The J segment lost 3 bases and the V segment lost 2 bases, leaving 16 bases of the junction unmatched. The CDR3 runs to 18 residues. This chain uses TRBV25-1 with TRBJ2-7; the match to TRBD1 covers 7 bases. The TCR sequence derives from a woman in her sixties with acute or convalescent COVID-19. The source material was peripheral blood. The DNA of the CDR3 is TGTGCCAGCAGTGAAAAGCCTCCGACAGGGAGTAACTACTACGAGCAGTACTTC. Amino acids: CASSEKPPTGSNYYEQYF.